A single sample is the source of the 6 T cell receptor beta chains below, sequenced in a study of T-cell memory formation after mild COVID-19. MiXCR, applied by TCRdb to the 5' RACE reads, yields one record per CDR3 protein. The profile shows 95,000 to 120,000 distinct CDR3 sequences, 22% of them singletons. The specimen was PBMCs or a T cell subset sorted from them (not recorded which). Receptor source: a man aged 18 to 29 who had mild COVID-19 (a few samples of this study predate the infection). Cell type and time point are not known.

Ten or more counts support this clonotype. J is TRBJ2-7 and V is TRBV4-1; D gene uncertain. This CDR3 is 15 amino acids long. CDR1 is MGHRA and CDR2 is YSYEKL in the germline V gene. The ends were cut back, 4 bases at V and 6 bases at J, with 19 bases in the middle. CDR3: CASSPGSSLGSEQYF. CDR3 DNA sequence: TGCGCCAGCAGCCCCGGATCGTCCCTTGGGTCCGAGCAGTACTTC.

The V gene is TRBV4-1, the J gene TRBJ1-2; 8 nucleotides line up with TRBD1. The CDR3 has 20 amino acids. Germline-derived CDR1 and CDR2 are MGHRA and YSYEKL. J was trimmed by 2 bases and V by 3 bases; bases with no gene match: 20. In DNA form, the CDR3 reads TGCGCCAGCAGCCAGTTCGTCACCGGGACAGGAATTCATATCAACTATGGCTACACCTTC. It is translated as CASSQFVTGTGIHINYGYTF.

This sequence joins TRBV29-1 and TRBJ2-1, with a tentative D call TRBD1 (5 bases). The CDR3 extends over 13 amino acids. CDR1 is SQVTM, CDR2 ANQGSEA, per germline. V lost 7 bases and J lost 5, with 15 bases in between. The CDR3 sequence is CSAWGATDNEQFF. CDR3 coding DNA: TGCAGCGCGTGGGGCGCGACGGACAATGAGCAGTTCTTC.

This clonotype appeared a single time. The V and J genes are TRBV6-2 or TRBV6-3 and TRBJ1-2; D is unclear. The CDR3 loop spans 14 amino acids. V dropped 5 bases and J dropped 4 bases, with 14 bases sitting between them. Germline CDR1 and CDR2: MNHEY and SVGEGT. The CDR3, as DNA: TGTGCCAGCAGTCCCGCCGATGGATCCTATGGCTACACCTTC. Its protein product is CASSPADGSYGYTF.

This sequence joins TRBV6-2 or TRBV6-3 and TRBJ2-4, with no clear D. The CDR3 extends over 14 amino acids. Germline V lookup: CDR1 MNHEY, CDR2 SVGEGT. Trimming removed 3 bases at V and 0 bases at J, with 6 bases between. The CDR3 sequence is CASSYQLAKNIQYF. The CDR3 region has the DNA TGTGCCAGCAGTTATCAGCTAGCCAAAAACATTCAGTACTTC.

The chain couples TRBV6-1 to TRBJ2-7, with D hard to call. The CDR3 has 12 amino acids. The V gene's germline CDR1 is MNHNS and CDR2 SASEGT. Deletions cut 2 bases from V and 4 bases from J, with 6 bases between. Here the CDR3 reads CASSESGYEQYV. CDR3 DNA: TGTGCCAGCAGTGAATCAGGTTACGAGCAGTACGTC.